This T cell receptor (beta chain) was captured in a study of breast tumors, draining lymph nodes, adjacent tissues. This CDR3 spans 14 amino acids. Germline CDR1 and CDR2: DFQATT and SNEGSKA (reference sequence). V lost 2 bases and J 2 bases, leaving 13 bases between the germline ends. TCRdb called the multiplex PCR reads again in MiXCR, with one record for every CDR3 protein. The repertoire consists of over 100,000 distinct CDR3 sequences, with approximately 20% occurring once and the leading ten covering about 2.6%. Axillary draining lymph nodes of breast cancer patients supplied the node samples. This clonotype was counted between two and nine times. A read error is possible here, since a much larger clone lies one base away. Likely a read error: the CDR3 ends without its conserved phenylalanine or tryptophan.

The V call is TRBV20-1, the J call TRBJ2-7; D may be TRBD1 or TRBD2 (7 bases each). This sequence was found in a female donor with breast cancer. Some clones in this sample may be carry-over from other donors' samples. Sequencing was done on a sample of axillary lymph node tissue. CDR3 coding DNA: TGCAGTGCTAGAAGGTCAGGGGGGGCCTACGAGCAGTACCTC. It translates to CSARRSGGAYEQYL.